What follows are 4 T cell receptor beta chains derived from one specimen sequenced in a study of blood T cell repertoires in COVID-19. Repertoires were generated with immunoSEQ multiplex PCR, while TCRdb's copy carries only in-frame clones and drops some. The sample includes about 150,000 clones, around 82% seen only once; the top ten take around 0.63%. What was sequenced was peripheral blood. The receptors stem from a man aged 60 to 75 with COVID-19, enrolled during active disease.

This clone was counted only a few times. The rearrangement joins TRBV10-3 to TRBJ2-5; 8 bases line up with TRBD1. V trimming: 4 bases; J trimming: 4 bases; junction bases outside the gene matches: 5. The CDR3 has 14 residues. Germline-derived CDR1 and CDR2 are ENHRY and SYGVKD. The CDR3 loop reads CAISVGQGRETQYF. CDR3 in DNA: TGTGCCATCAGTGTAGGACAGGGTAGAGAGACCCAGTACTTC.

CDR3 loop: CSVARTGDTEAFF. As DNA, the CDR3 is TGCAGCGTTGCTCGGACAGGGGACACTGAAGCTTTCTTT. This rearrangement joins TRBV29-1 to TRBJ1-1; 9 bases agree with TRBD1. Per germline, CDR1 SQVTM and CDR2 ANQGSEA. This CDR3 is 13 amino acids long. The junction had 3 bases not matched to a gene; V was cut back by 4 bases and J by 3 bases.

The gene calls are TRBV5-5 and TRBJ2-2; 10 bases line up with TRBD1. The CDR3 is 15 amino acids. V shed 0 bases, J shed 7 bases, and the junction held 3 bases outside the gene matches. Looked up from germline, CDR1 is SGHKS and CDR2 is YYEKEE (reference sequence). In nucleotides, the CDR3 is TGTGCCAGCAGCTTGGGACAGGGGGCTATCGGGGAGCTGTTTTTT. Its protein product is CASSLGQGAIGELFF.

The V gene is TRBV19, the J gene TRBJ2-7, with TRBD1 matching 9 bases. The germline V gene encodes CDR1 LNHDA and CDR2 SQIVND (reference sequence). This CDR3 region has 15 residues. V lost 4 bases, J lost 1 base, and 5 bases stayed unmatched. This CDR3 is CASSRAGQGSYEQYF. CDR3 sequence (DNA): TGTGCCAGTAGTAGAGCGGGACAGGGATCCTACGAGCAGTACTTC.